Listed here are 17 T cell receptor beta chains from one sample, sequenced in a study of shared clonotypes between healthy human individuals. Produced via immunoSEQ multiplex PCR; TCRdb's table is partial and in-frame only. The sample includes some 550,000 clones, approximately 97% of them seen just once. Sequencing input: naive CD4+ T cells sorted from blood. Subset denoted: CD45RA+ positively selected. Receptors were obtained from a woman in her twenties or thirties in good health.

V is TRBV5-1 and J is TRBJ2-1, with D possibly matching TRBD2 (6 bases). There are 17 residues in the CDR3. Trimming took off 1 base at V and 0 bases at J, with 14 bases between the two ends. In germline, CDR1 is SGHRS, CDR2 YFSETQ. The CDR3 loop is CASSLMGTSNSYNEQFF. The CDR3 nucleotides read TGCGCCAGCAGCTTGATGGGGACTTCCAACTCCTACAATGAGCAGTTCTTC.

The chain recombines TRBV10-2 with TRBJ1-4, with D perhaps TRBD1 (5 bases). Germline values: CDR1 WSHSY, CDR2 SAAADI. Trimming left V 6 bases short and J 6 bases short, with 8 bases between. The length of the CDR3 is 12 residues. The CDR3 reads CASRGPHEKLFF. CDR3 coding DNA: TGCGCCAGCAGGGGGCCCCATGAAAAACTGTTTTTT.

The V gene is TRBV10-1, the J gene TRBJ2-4, with D hard to call. Trimming stripped 7 bases from V and 1 base from J, with 14 bases between. Germline lookup yields CDR1 WNHNN and CDR2 SYGVQD (reference sequence). The CDR3 covers 15 residues. In DNA, the CDR3 is TGCGCCAGCAACCGACCCATTGCCGCCAAAAACATTCAGTACTTC. Translated: CASNRPIAAKNIQYF.

The rearrangement joins TRBV5-6 to TRBJ2-1, with TRBD2 matching over 10 bases. The germline V gene has CDR1 SGHDT and CDR2 YYEEEE. CDR3 length equals 14 residues. The ends lost 5 bases at V and 5 bases at J; junction bases unmatched: 4. For the CDR3, the DNA is TGTGCCAGCAGAGCGGGACTAGCGAACAATGAGCAGTTCTTC. Its protein is CASRAGLANNEQFF.

The chain recombines TRBV7-2 with TRBJ2-1; TRBD1 is a possible D gene (7 bases). Germline assignment: CDR1 SGHTA and CDR2 FQGNSA. The V and J ends lost 5 bases and 9 bases respectively, with 20 bases between them. The CDR3 spans 15 residues. Here the CDR3 DNA reads TGTGCCAGCAGCCTCAGACTAGGGCCAGGGGGTGAGCAGTTCTTC. It yields the protein CASSLRLGPGGEQFF.

The chain recombines TRBV11-2 with TRBJ2-7; D is unclear. Deletions cut 1 base from V and 3 bases from J, with 13 bases between. This CDR3 contains 15 residues. CDR1 SGHAT and CDR2 FQNNGV come from the germline V gene. This CDR3 reads CASSLAVEPIYEQYF. The DNA of the CDR3 is TGTGCCAGCAGCTTAGCTGTTGAGCCGATCTACGAGCAGTACTTC.

V and J are TRBV13 and TRBJ1-1; 9 bases match TRBD1. Germline CDR1 and CDR2: PRHDT and FYEKMQ (reference sequence). This CDR3 comprises 17 residues. Trimming at V came to 5 bases and at J to 3 bases, leaving 13 bases not matched to a gene. The DNA for the CDR3 is TGTGCCAGCAGCCTCCTCGGATGGGGACAGGGCCACACTGAAGCTTTCTTT. This gives the protein CASSLLGWGQGHTEAFF. Filled out from reference TRBV13 and TRBJ1-1, the complete variable domain reads AAGVIQSPRHLIKEKRETATLKCYPIPRHDTVYWYQQGPGQDPQFLISFYEKMQSDKGSIPDRFSAQQFSDYHSELNMSSLELGDSALYFCASSLLGWGQGHTEAFFGQGTRLTVV.

The chain uses TRBV4-2 and TRBJ2-7; the D gene is possibly TRBD2 (5 bases). CDR1 is LGHNA, CDR2 YNFKEQ, per germline. The CDR3 covers 14 residues. Trimming shortened V by 1 base and J by 1 base, and 8 bases separated the two germline ends. DNA for the CDR3: TGTGCCAGCAGCCAAGGCGGAGGATCCTACGAGCAGTACTTC. It specifies CASSQGGGSYEQYF.

This sequence joins TRBV9 and TRBJ2-1, with 7 bases lining up with TRBD2. The J segment lost 0 bases and the V segment lost 2 bases, leaving 20 bases of the junction unmatched. Per the germline V gene, CDR1 is SGDLS and CDR2 is YYNGEE. The CDR3 loop spans 21 amino acids. The chain's CDR3 is CASSVGLSGTNRISSYNEQFF. DNA of the CDR3: TGTGCCAGCAGCGTGGGACTCAGCGGGACGAACAGAATCAGCTCCTACAATGAGCAGTTCTTC.

The J gene is TRBJ1-6, the V gene TRBV28; D perhaps matches TRBD1 (5 bases). This CDR3 has 14 amino acids. Per germline, CDR1 MDHEN and CDR2 SYDVKM. The V end lost 4 bases, the J end lost 5 bases, and 9 bases lay between the germline ends. Written as DNA, the CDR3 is TGTGCCAGCAGTTCAGGGATTGATAATTCACCCCTCCACTTT. Its protein product is CASSSGIDNSPLHF.

The chain employs TRBV27 and TRBJ1-1, with D hard to call. The CDR3 runs to 15 residues. Germline V gene sequence: CDR1 MNHEY, CDR2 SMNVEV (reference sequence). The V and J ends lost 5 bases and 6 bases respectively, with 19 bases between them. This CDR3 reads CASSRPGRMWAEAFF. CDR3 DNA: TGTGCCAGCAGTCGTCCGGGTCGTATGTGGGCTGAAGCTTTCTTT.

This clone was seen once. The rearrangement joins TRBV27 to TRBJ2-5; 12 bases are a match to TRBD2. Per germline, CDR1 MNHEY and CDR2 SMNVEV (reference sequence). The length of the CDR3 is 15 residues. V dropped 2 bases and J dropped 4; count of bases not matched to a gene: 2. In nucleotides, the CDR3 is TGTGCCAGCAGTTTACTAGCGGGAGGGGTAGAGACCCAGTACTTC. Amino acid sequence: CASSLLAGGVETQYF.

This chain links TRBV5-1 with TRBJ2-7; the D is unclear. V lost 9 bases and J 6 bases, leaving 13 bases between the germline ends. The length of the CDR3 is 11 residues. CDR1 is SGHRS and CDR2 is YFSETQ in the germline V gene. The CDR3 DNA reads as TGCGCCACCAGAGGATCGGGCGAGCAGTACTTC. This codes for CATRGSGEQYF.

The gene calls are TRBV28 and TRBJ2-1; TRBD1 aligns across 10 bases. V lost 6 bases and J lost 4; bases outside the gene matches: 15. The V gene's germline CDR1 is MDHEN and CDR2 SYDVKM. The CDR3 has 18 amino acids. The CDR3 loop reads CASRTRRRQGAFYNEQFF. The CDR3 nucleotides read TGTGCCAGCAGAACCCGCCGGCGACAGGGGGCGTTTTACAATGAGCAGTTCTTC. The full variable domain, completed using reference TRBV28 and TRBJ2-1, is DVKVTQSSRYLVKRTGEKVFLECVQDMDHENMFWYRQDPGLGLRLIYFSYDVKMKEKGDIPEGYSVSREKKERFSLILESASTNQTSMYLCASRTRRRQGAFYNEQFFGPGTRLTVL.

Written as DNA, the CDR3 is TGTGCCAGCAGTGACCTCCGAGCTAGCAGGGCGGAGACCCAGTACTTC. It translates to CASSDLRASRAETQYF. V gene TRBV6-1 combines with J gene TRBJ2-5; the D gene could be TRBD1 or TRBD2 (5 bases each). Trimming stripped 3 bases from V and 5 bases from J, with 19 bases between. The CDR3 runs to 16 residues. The germline CDR1 and CDR2 sequences are MNHNS and SASEGT.

The chain has TRBV6-4 and TRBJ2-1, with D perhaps TRBD1 or TRBD2 (5 bases each). V lost 5 bases, J lost 3 bases, and 11 bases lay in between. This CDR3 is 14 amino acids long. Germline-derived CDR1 and CDR2 are MRHNA and SNTAGT. CDR3 residues: CASSRDPGYNEQFF. The CDR3 coding sequence is TGTGCCAGCAGTAGGGACCCAGGCTACAATGAGCAGTTCTTC.

This chain connects TRBV2 to TRBJ2-5; 10 bases align to TRBD2. V was pared by 4 bases and J by 5 bases, with 4 bases of the junction left unmatched. CDR1 is SNHLY and CDR2 is FYNNEI in the germline V gene. The CDR3 loop spans 14 amino acids. DNA of the CDR3: TGTGCCAGCAGTGGGTTAGCGGGAGGCGAGACCCAGTACTTC. Translated, it gives CASSGLAGGETQYF.